This T cell receptor beta chain was sequenced for a study of T cell changes during pregnancy in multiple sclerosis. V was pared by 4 bases and J by 1 base, with 18 bases between. Germline V lookup: CDR1 SGHNT, CDR2 YENEEA. This CDR3 comprises 17 residues. The method was immunoSEQ multiplex PCR; TCRdb's version includes in-frame clones alone and lacks a portion of them. The sample has tens of thousands of clones; just over 85% are singletons. The rearrangement links TRBV11-3 to TRBJ2-3; possible D gene TRBD2, 6 bases. The material was CD8+ T cells from peripheral blood mononuclear cells, obtained in the first trimester of pregnancy. The source is a female donor in good health, enrolled as a control in a pregnancy study. This chain's CDR3 is CASSWPARGLCTDTQYF. Written as DNA, the CDR3 is TGTGCCAGCAGCTGGCCCGCCCGGGGGTTGTGCACAGATACGCAGTATTTT.